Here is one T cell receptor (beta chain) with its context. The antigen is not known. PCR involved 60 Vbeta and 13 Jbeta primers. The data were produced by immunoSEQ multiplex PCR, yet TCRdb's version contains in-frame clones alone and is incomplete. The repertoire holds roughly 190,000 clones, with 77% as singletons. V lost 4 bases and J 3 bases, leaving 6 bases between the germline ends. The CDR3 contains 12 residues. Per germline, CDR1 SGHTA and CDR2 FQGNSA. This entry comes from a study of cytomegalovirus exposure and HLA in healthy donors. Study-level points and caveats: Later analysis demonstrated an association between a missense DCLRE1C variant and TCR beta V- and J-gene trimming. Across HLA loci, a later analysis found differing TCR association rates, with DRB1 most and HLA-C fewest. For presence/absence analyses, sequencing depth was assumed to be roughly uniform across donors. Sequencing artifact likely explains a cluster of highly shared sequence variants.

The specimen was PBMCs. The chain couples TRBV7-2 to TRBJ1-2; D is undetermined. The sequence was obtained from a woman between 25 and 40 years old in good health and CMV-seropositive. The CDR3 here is CASSYLDYGYTF. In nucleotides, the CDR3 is TGTGCCAGCAGCTACTTGGACTATGGCTACACCTTC.